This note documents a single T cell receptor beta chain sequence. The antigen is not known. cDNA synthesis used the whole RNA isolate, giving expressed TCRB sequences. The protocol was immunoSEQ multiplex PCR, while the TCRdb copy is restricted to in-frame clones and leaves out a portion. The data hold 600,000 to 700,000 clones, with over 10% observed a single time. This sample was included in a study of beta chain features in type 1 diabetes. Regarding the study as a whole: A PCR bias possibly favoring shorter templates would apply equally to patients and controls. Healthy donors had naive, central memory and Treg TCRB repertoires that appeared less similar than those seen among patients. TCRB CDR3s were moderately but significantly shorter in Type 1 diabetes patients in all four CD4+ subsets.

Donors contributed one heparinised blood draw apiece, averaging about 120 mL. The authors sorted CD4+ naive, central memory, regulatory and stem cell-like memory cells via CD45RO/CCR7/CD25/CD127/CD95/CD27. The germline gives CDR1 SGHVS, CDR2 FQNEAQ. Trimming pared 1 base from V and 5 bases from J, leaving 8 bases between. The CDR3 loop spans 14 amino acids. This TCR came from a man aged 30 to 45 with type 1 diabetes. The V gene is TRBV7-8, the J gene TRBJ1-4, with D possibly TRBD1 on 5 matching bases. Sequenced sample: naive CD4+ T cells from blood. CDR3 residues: CASSLGQLNEKLFF. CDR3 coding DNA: TGTGCCAGCAGCTTAGGACAGTTAAATGAAAAACTGTTTTTT.